One and the same sample provided the 19 T cell receptor beta chains below, sequenced in a study of T cell responses to AZD1222 COVID-19 vaccine. This table comes from immunoSEQ multiplex PCR, and its TCRdb copy is limited to in-frame clones, with some not included. The table has under 150,000 clones, 75% to 90% seen once. The sequencing used peripheral blood, collected on day 0 of MenACWY control vaccination. These receptors originate from an adult in good health.

The chain carries TRBV5-5 and TRBJ1-2, with D perhaps TRBD1 (6 bases). The CDR3 totals 14 residues. Trimming shortened V by 2 bases and J by 3 bases, and 11 bases separated the two germline ends. The germline gives CDR1 SGHKS, CDR2 YYEKEE (reference sequence). Here the CDR3 DNA reads TGTGCCAGCAGCTTCGGACAGACCGACTATGGCTACACCTTC. Protein sequence: CASSFGQTDYGYTF.

The chain carries TRBV5-5 and TRBJ1-2, with a tentative D call TRBD1 (5 bases). V was clipped by 4 bases and J by 3 bases, with 19 bases between them. CDR3 length equals 16 residues. CDR1 and CDR2 (germline): SGHKS, YYEKEE (reference sequence). CDR3 residues: CASSPGTLSTDYGYTF. CDR3 coding DNA: TGTGCCAGCAGCCCCGGGACCCTTTCCACCGACTATGGCTACACCTTC.

This sequence joins TRBV25-1 and TRBJ2-2, with D unclear. This CDR3 comprises 15 residues. V lost 2 bases and J 3 bases, leaving 10 bases between the germline ends. Germline loops: CDR1 MGHDK, CDR2 SYGVNS. The CDR3 sequence is CASSEEMDHTGELFF. Here the CDR3 DNA reads TGTGCCAGCAGTGAAGAAATGGACCACACCGGGGAGCTGTTTTTT.

The genes are TRBV5-1 and TRBJ1-5; D might be TRBD1 (5 bases). Germline V gene data show CDR1 as SGHRS and CDR2 as YFSETQ. The CDR3 is 15 residues long. V was pared by 2 bases and J by 6 bases, with 15 bases between. The CDR3 protein is CASSFEGQNGQPQHF. In nucleotides, the CDR3 is TGCGCCAGCAGCTTCGAGGGGCAGAACGGTCAGCCCCAGCATTTT.

This clone was recorded only once. The chain carries TRBV5-1 and TRBJ2-7; D may match TRBD1 or TRBD2 (5 bases each). CDR1 and CDR2 from the germline V gene are SGHRS and YFSETQ. The CDR3 contains 14 residues. V was pared by 0 bases and J by 3 bases, with 10 bases between. The CDR3 DNA sequence: TGCGCCAGCAGCTTGGGAGGGCAGGGCTACGAGCAGTACTTC. Protein sequence: CASSLGGQGYEQYF. The variable domain in full, completed from reference TRBV5-1 and TRBJ2-7, reads KAGVTQTPRYLIKTRGQQVTLSCSPISGHRSVSWYQQTPGQGLQFLFEYFSETQRNKGNFPGRFSGRQFSNSRSEMNVSTLELGDSALYLCASSLGGQGYEQYFGPGTRLTVT.

This clone appeared a single time. The CDR3 coding sequence is TGTGCCAGCAAACTTAGTGGCGTACCCTCCTACGAGCAGTACTTC. It yields the protein CASKLSGVPSYEQYF. The chain employs TRBV11-2 and TRBJ2-7; D ambiguous. The CDR3 sequence is 15 residues long. V was pared by 7 bases and J by 0 bases, with 16 bases between. Germline values: CDR1 SGHAT, CDR2 FQNNGV.

The rearrangement uses TRBV2 and TRBJ2-2; a possible D gene is TRBD1 (5 bases). The CDR3 consists of 16 residues. With 0 bases removed from V and 3 bases from J, the gap between germline ends came to 11 bases. Germline CDR1 SNHLY, CDR2 FYNNEI. The CDR3 bases are TGTGCCAGCAGTGAAGCGACCTCCAGGGACACCGGGGAGCTGTTTTTT. This encodes CASSEATSRDTGELFF. The variable domain in full, with the rest retrieved from reference TRBV2 and TRBJ2-2, is EPEVTQTPSHQVTQMGQEVILRCVPISNHLYFYWYRQILGQKVEFLVSFYNNEISEKSEIFDDQFSVERPDGSNFTLKIRSTKLEDSAMYFCASSEATSRDTGELFFGEGSRLTVL.

V usage is TRBV2 and J usage is TRBJ2-7; no clear D. The CDR3 is 11 residues long. V lost 4 bases and J 6 bases, leaving 7 bases between the germline ends. CDR1 and CDR2 (germline): SNHLY, FYNNEI. CDR3 protein: CASSVGGEQYF. The DNA for the CDR3 is TGTGCCAGCAGTGTTGGTGGCGAGCAGTACTTC.

J is TRBJ2-3 and V is TRBV19; D not resolved. V was clipped by 7 bases and J by 0 bases, with 11 bases between them. The germline gives CDR1 LNHDA, CDR2 SQIVND (reference sequence). The length of the CDR3 is 14 residues. CDR3 in amino acids: CASTQEPSTDTQYF. The CDR3 region has the DNA TGTGCCAGTACTCAGGAGCCCAGCACAGATACGCAGTATTTT.

The chain carries TRBV27 and TRBJ1-1, with TRBD1 identical over 10 bases. This CDR3 is built from 15 residues. Germline V CDR1 and CDR2: MNHEY, SMNVEV (reference sequence). Trimming at V came to 8 bases and at J to 3 bases, leaving 9 bases not matched to a gene. CDR3 nucleotide sequence: TGTGCCAGCCGAGACAGGGGGCGGGGGGACACTGAAGCTTTCTTT. Translation gives CASRDRGRGDTEAFF.

This chain connects TRBV7-9 to TRBJ1-5, with D unresolved. V gave up 7 bases and J gave up 3 bases, with 13 bases separating them. CDR3 size: 14 residues. Germline V gene sequence: CDR1 SEHNR, CDR2 FQNEAQ (reference sequence). The CDR3 DNA is TGTGCCAGCACCCGCGGTAATTCCAATCAGCCCCAGCATTTT. Its protein is CASTRGNSNQPQHF. The full variable domain, rest sourced from reference TRBV7-9 and TRBJ1-5, is DTGVSQNPRHKITKRGQNVTFRCDPISEHNRLYWYRQTLGQGPEFLTYFQNEAQLEKSRLLSDRFSAERPKGSFSTLEIQRTEQGDSAMYLCASTRGNSNQPQHFGDGTRLSIL.

This clone has more than one count but fewer than ten. This chain uses TRBV11-3 with TRBJ1-1; D gene ambiguous. V dropped 1 base and J dropped 3 bases, with 15 bases sitting between them. Per the germline V gene, CDR1 is SGHNT and CDR2 is YENEEA. The CDR3 is 16 amino acids. The CDR3 loop reads CASSLVWEGSDTEAFF. CDR3 DNA: TGTGCCAGCAGCTTAGTCTGGGAAGGATCGGACACTGAAGCTTTCTTT.

The rearrangement links TRBV4-2 to TRBJ1-1, with 8 bases identical to TRBD1. The CDR3 is made up of 15 amino acids. The V gene end was trimmed by 3 bases and the J gene end by 4 bases; junction bases not matched to a gene: 7. Germline V CDR1 and CDR2: LGHNA, YNFKEQ. The CDR3 protein is CASSHPQGATTEAFF. CDR3 bases: TGTGCCAGCAGCCATCCTCAGGGGGCGACCACTGAAGCTTTCTTT.

The rearrangement joins TRBV5-1 to TRBJ1-5, with TRBD1 as a possible D gene (5 bases). The CDR3 covers 17 residues. The germline V gene has CDR1 SGHRS and CDR2 YFSETQ. V was shortened by 2 bases and J by 0 bases, with 15 bases between the two germline ends. CDR3 region: CASSFLGQYYSNQPQHF. In nucleotides, the CDR3 is TGCGCCAGCAGCTTTTTGGGGCAGTACTATAGCAATCAGCCCCAGCATTTT.

V gene TRBV5-1 combines with J gene TRBJ2-7; 11 positions match TRBD1. This CDR3 contains 18 residues. V trimming: 4 bases; J trimming: 1 base; junction bases outside the gene matches: 13. The germline CDR1 and CDR2 sequences are SGHRS and YFSETQ. CDR3 amino acids: CASSTTRGQGVNSYEQYF. In DNA form, the CDR3 reads TGCGCCAGCAGCACAACAAGGGGACAGGGGGTTAATTCCTACGAGCAGTACTTC.

The J gene is TRBJ1-2, the V gene TRBV5-4, with TRBD1 identical over 8 bases. The CDR3 covers 15 residues. Germline trimming cut 5 bases from V and 6 bases from J; bases unmatched to any gene: 12. From germline, CDR1 is SGHNT and CDR2 YYREEE (reference sequence). In DNA, the CDR3 is TGTGCCAGCAGATCACAGGGGGTGACCTTCAATGGCTACACCTTC. Its protein is CASRSQGVTFNGYTF.

V is TRBV6-5 and J is TRBJ2-2, with a weak D call TRBD1 (5 bases). The V gene lost 6 bases and the J gene lost 5 bases, with 7 bases spanning the gap. Per germline, CDR1 MNHEY and CDR2 SVGAGI. CDR3 length equals 12 residues. DNA of the CDR3: TGTGCCAGCAGCAGGGCAACCGGGGAGCTGTTTTTT. It yields the protein CASSRATGELFF.

The chain combines TRBV6-5 with TRBJ2-1; 10 bases are a match to TRBD1. CDR3 length: 16 residues. V trimming: 2 bases; J trimming: 6 bases; junction bases outside the gene matches: 7. The V gene's germline CDR1 is MNHEY and CDR2 SVGAGI. The CDR3 sequence: CASSYGRRTGGNEQFF. The CDR3 nucleotides read TGTGCCAGCAGTTACGGACGTCGGACAGGGGGCAATGAGCAGTTCTTC.

The CDR3 nucleotides are TGTGCCAGCAGCTTAAGGCCCCCCCGACAGGGTTGGAACACTGAAGCTTTCTTT. Translated, it gives CASSLRPPRQGWNTEAFF. This chain uses TRBV7-3 with TRBJ1-1; 7 nucleotides line up with TRBD1. Germline V lookup: CDR1 SGHTA, CDR2 FQGTGA. The ends lost 1 base at V and 1 base at J; junction bases unmatched: 12. CDR3 length equals 18 residues.